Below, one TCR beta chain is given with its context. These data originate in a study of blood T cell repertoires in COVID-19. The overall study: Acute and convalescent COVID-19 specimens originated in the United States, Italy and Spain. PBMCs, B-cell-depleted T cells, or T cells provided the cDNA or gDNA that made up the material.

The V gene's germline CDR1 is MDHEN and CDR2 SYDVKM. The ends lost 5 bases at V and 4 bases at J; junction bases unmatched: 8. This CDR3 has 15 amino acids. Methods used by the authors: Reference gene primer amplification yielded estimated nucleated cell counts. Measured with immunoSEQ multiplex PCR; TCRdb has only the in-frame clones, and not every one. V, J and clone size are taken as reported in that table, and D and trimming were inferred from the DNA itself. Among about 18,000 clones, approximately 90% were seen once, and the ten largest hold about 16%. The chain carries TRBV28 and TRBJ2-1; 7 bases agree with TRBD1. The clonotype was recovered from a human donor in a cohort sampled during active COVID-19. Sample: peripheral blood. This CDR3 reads CASSETGTEYNEQFF. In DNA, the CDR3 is TGTGCCAGCAGTGAAACCGGGACAGAGTACAATGAGCAGTTCTTC.